The 31 T cell receptor beta chains below were found in one sample sequenced in a study of CD8+ T cells in alopecia areata (dated by TCRdb to 2016 to 2019). The sample's time point label, in plain terms: baseline before oral tofacitinib. Receptor amplification or capture employed the immunoSEQ multiplex PCR assay. RNA was extracted from all samples and reverse transcribed into cDNA as template for TCR sequencing. TCRdb limited this immuneACCESS table to in-frame rearrangements with V and J called. A share of clones is missing; checked studies link under half to unresolved V genes, and the rest is unexplained. Across this sample there are roughly 150,000 clones, with roughly 50% seen only once. The top ten hold 5% to 7.5% of the sample. The source material was CD4+ T cells sorted from blood, sampled at week 0. The receptors come from a human donor with alopecia areata.

This clone was seen a handful of times. This chain links TRBV29-1 with TRBJ2-5, with a weak D call TRBD1 (5 bases). V was trimmed by 1 base and J by 0 bases, leaving 9 bases between them. In germline, CDR1 is SQVTM, CDR2 ANQGSEA. The CDR3 has 14 residues. Here the CDR3 DNA reads TGCAGCGTTGAAGCACAGGAGTACCAAGAGACCCAGTACTTC. The encoded protein is CSVEAQEYQETQYF. The entire variable domain, with the rest obtained from reference TRBV29-1 and TRBJ2-5, is as follows: SAVISQKPSRDICQRGTSLTIQCQVDSQVTMMFWYRQQPGQSLTLIATANQGSEATYESGFVIDKFPISRPNLTFSTLTVSNMSPEDSSIYLCSVEAQEYQETQYFGPGTRLLVL.

A note on this clone: Other DNA sequences within the sample encode an identical CDR3. The chain joins TRBV5-1 to TRBJ1-1, with D possibly TRBD1 on 5 matching bases. This CDR3 is 13 amino acids long. V was shortened by 2 bases and J by 3 bases, with 8 bases between the two germline ends. Germline lookup yields CDR1 SGHRS and CDR2 YFSETQ. The CDR3 DNA reads as TGCGCCAGCAGCTTTACGGGGGACACTGAAGCTTTCTTT. Protein sequence: CASSFTGDTEAFF.

This chain connects TRBV4-3 to TRBJ1-1; TRBD1 aligns across 7 bases. This CDR3 has 14 amino acids. Germline CDR1 is LGHNA and CDR2 is YSLEER. The V and J ends lost 4 bases and 6 bases, in that order; junction bases with no gene match: 8. The CDR3 region is CASSPRQGGAEAFF. CDR3 DNA sequence: TGCGCCAGCAGCCCGAGACAGGGTGGGGCTGAAGCTTTCTTT.

The chain employs TRBV29-1 and TRBJ1-2; D may be TRBD1 (6 bases). The germline V and J ends were trimmed by 7 bases and 6 bases, with 18 bases remaining between them. Germline CDR1 reads SQVTM; CDR2 reads ANQGSEA. The length of the CDR3 is 13 residues. The CDR3 region has the DNA TGCAGCGCCCCTGAGGGGACAAGACATGGCTACACCTTC. This sequence encodes CSAPEGTRHGYTF.

The genes are TRBV20-1 and TRBJ1-1, with D maybe TRBD1 (6 bases). V lost 6 bases to trimming and J lost 11 bases, with 13 bases between them. This CDR3 is built from 10 residues. Germline V gene lookup returns CDR1 DFQATT and CDR2 SNEGSKA (reference sequence). CDR3 nucleotides: TGCAGTGCCGAGGGGGAGGTGGCTTTCTTT. It is translated as CSAEGEVAFF.

This clone was seen a handful of times. The chain recombines TRBV18 with TRBJ2-7; 7 nucleotides line up with TRBD1. Germline CDR1 KGHSH, CDR2 LQKENI. The CDR3 length is 14 residues. V shed 3 bases, J shed 2 bases, and the junction held 4 bases outside the gene matches. Written as DNA, the CDR3 is TGTGCCAGCTCACCTGGCGGACAGGCCTACGAGCAGTACTTC. Amino acids: CASSPGGQAYEQYF.

This clone was counted only a few times. The chain joins TRBV7-9 to TRBJ1-5; D remains unclear. Germline CDR1 and CDR2: SEHNR and FQNEAQ (reference sequence). CDR3 length: 15 residues. V gave up 1 base and J gave up 3 bases, with 10 bases separating them. The CDR3 loop is CASSLGVLSNQPQHF. Written as DNA, the CDR3 is TGTGCCAGCAGCTTAGGGGTCCTCTCCAATCAGCCCCAGCATTTT.

The genes are TRBV30 and TRBJ1-2; D uncertain. This CDR3 has 11 amino acids. Trimming removed 1 base from V and 6 bases from J, with 6 bases in between. Germline V gives CDR1 GTSNPN, CDR2 SVGIG (reference sequence). Here the CDR3 reads CAWSAYDGYTF. The CDR3 coding sequence is TGTGCCTGGAGTGCCTACGATGGCTACACCTTC.

The genes are TRBV5-6 and TRBJ1-2; no definite D call. The CDR3 sequence is 13 residues long. Per the germline V gene, CDR1 is SGHDT and CDR2 is YYEEEE. With 3 bases removed from V and 2 bases from J, the gap between germline ends came to 8 bases. CDR3 sequence: CASSWAGNYGYTF. CDR3 sequence (DNA): TGTGCCAGCAGCTGGGCCGGGAACTATGGCTACACCTTC.

The chain recombines TRBV30 with TRBJ1-1; D is unclear. The germline V gene has CDR1 GTSNPN and CDR2 SVGIG (reference sequence). Trimming left V 1 base short and J 0 bases short, with 15 bases between. The CDR3 length is 16 residues. CDR3 region: CAWSGKARPMNTEAFF. DNA for the CDR3: TGTGCCTGGAGTGGGAAGGCGAGGCCCATGAACACTGAAGCTTTCTTT. Full variable domain (outside the CDR3, taken from reference TRBV30 and TRBJ1-1): SQTIHQWPATLVQPVGSPLSLECTVEGTSNPNLYWYRQAAGRGLQLLFYSVGIGQISSEVPQNLSASRPQDRQFILSSKKLLLSDSGFYLCAWSGKARPMNTEAFFGQGTRLTVV.

This clone was seen only a few times. This sequence joins TRBV6-5 and TRBJ2-5; D remains ambiguous. Trimming left V 6 bases short and J 5 bases short, with 16 bases between. Germline values: CDR1 MNHEY, CDR2 SVGAGI. The CDR3 has 14 amino acids. DNA for the CDR3: TGTGCCAGCAGCATCCGGGCCATTTGGGAGACCCAGTACTTC. It specifies CASSIRAIWETQYF.

This clone was seen only a few times. The chain links TRBV5-1 to TRBJ2-4; 8 bases agree with TRBD1. The CDR3 has 16 residues. The junction had 10 bases not matched to a gene; V was cut back by 0 bases and J by 8 bases. In germline, CDR1 is SGHRS, CDR2 YFSETQ. CDR3 in amino acids: CASSLVETGEGDIQYF. CDR3 sequence (DNA): TGCGCCAGCAGCTTGGTCGAGACAGGGGAAGGAGACATTCAGTACTTC.

A few counts support this clone. The gene calls are TRBV20-1 and TRBJ2-3; no reliable D call. This CDR3 spans 11 amino acids. V lost 4 bases and J 12 bases, leaving 14 bases between the germline ends. From germline, CDR1 is DFQATT and CDR2 SNEGSKA (reference sequence). The CDR3 DNA is TGCAGTGCTAAAGAGGTACCCCAACAGTATTTT. Translation gives CSAKEVPQQYF.

V gene TRBV11-2 combines with J gene TRBJ2-2; 7 bases fit TRBD1. V gave up 5 bases and J gave up 3 bases; unmatched junction bases: 6. This CDR3 region has 15 residues. Germline lookup yields CDR1 SGHAT and CDR2 FQNNGV. CDR3 nucleotides: TGTGCCAGCAGCCCGACAGGGATTGACACCGGGGAGCTGTTTTTT. Protein sequence: CASSPTGIDTGELFF. The whole variable domain, filled in from reference TRBV11-2 and TRBJ2-2, reads EAGVAQSPRYKIIEKRQSVAFWCNPISGHATLYWYQQILGQGPKLLIQFQNNGVVDDSQLPKDRFSAERLKGVDSTLKIQPAKLEDSAVYLCASSPTGIDTGELFFGEGSRLTVL.

Only one count was recorded for this clone. This sequence joins TRBV5-1 and TRBJ2-3; D possibly matches TRBD1 or TRBD2 (6 bases each). V was clipped by 1 base and J by 5 bases, with 17 bases between them. Germline CDR1 is SGHRS and CDR2 is YFSETQ. The CDR3 runs to 16 residues. The CDR3 DNA follows: TGCGCCAGCAGCTTGACCACGTCGGGGGCGGGAGATACGCAGTATTTT. Encoded protein: CASSLTTSGAGDTQYF.

This clone was counted only a few times. V is TRBV5-1 and J is TRBJ1-2; D uncertain. CDR3 length: 13 residues. The germline V gene has CDR1 SGHRS and CDR2 YFSETQ. V lost 0 bases and J 6 bases, leaving 9 bases between the germline ends. CDR3 sequence reads: CASSLVAQDGYTF. DNA of the CDR3: TGCGCCAGCAGCTTGGTGGCCCAAGATGGCTACACCTTC.

V usage is TRBV7-9 and J usage is TRBJ1-1; 8 bases are shared with TRBD1. Germline CDR1 and CDR2: SEHNR and FQNEAQ (reference sequence). The CDR3 length is 14 residues. Germline trimming cut 5 bases from V and 4 bases from J; bases unmatched to any gene: 6. CDR3 bases: TGTGCCAGCAGCGATTCAGGGGGCTTCACTGAAGCTTTCTTT. It is translated as CASSDSGGFTEAFF.

This clone was observed a handful of times. The identical CDR3 is also encoded by other nucleotide sequences in the sample. This chain connects TRBV2 to TRBJ2-3; either TRBD1 or TRBD2 may fit D (5 bases each). V was pared by 4 bases and J by 2 bases, with 13 bases between. In germline, CDR1 is SNHLY, CDR2 FYNNEI. There are 15 residues in the CDR3. The DNA for the CDR3 is TGTGCCAGCAGTGGCTCGGGACGAGTCACAGATACGCAGTATTTT. The encoded protein is CASSGSGRVTDTQYF.

This chain uses TRBV6-1 with TRBJ1-5; D uncertain. The V end was cut by 2 bases, the J end by 7 bases, with 9 bases between. CDR3 length: 13 amino acids. The V gene's germline CDR1 is MNHNS and CDR2 SASEGT. The CDR3 bases are TGTGCCAGCAGTGAATTAGAGGGCCAGCCCCAGCATTTT. This encodes CASSELEGQPQHF.

In nucleotides, the CDR3 is TGTGCCAGCTGGGACGGAGTCGCTGAAGCTTTCTTT. This translates into CASWDGVAEAFF. The V gene is TRBV2, the J gene TRBJ1-1; weak D call: TRBD1 (5 bases). Germline V gene lookup returns CDR1 SNHLY and CDR2 FYNNEI. Trimming removed 8 bases from V and 6 bases from J, with 13 bases in between. The CDR3 length is 12 residues.

The rearrangement links TRBV5-1 to TRBJ2-5; D gene unclear. V lost 5 bases and J 5 bases, leaving 13 bases between the germline ends. There are 13 residues in the CDR3. Germline values: CDR1 SGHRS, CDR2 YFSETQ. The CDR3 DNA follows: TGCGCCAGCAGTCGAGAGGCGGTGGAGACCCAGTACTTC. It specifies CASSREAVETQYF. The variable domain in full, completed from reference TRBV5-1 and TRBJ2-5, reads KAGVTQTPRYLIKTRGQQVTLSCSPISGHRSVSWYQQTPGQGLQFLFEYFSETQRNKGNFPGRFSGRQFSNSRSEMNVSTLELGDSALYLCASSREAVETQYFGPGTRLLVL.

The chain uses TRBV4-2 and TRBJ1-3; D call uncertain. CDR3 length: 16 amino acids. Germline V CDR1 and CDR2: LGHNA, YNFKEQ. V gave up 1 base and J gave up 0 bases, with 10 bases separating them. CDR3 region: CASSQADGSSGNTIYF. CDR3 nucleotide sequence: TGTGCCAGCAGCCAAGCTGACGGTAGCTCTGGAAACACCATATATTTT.

On this clone: One end of the junction is discordant with germline, which a read error may explain. The genes are TRBV4-1 and TRBJ1-6; D gene uncertain. Looked up from germline, CDR1 is MGHRA and CDR2 is YSYEKL. The CDR3 spans 13 residues. In nucleotides, the CDR3 is TGTGCCAGCAGCCAAGAAACACATTCACCCCTCCACTTT. Its protein product is CASSQETHSPLHF.

This chain joins TRBV5-6 and TRBJ1-2; TRBD1 is a possible D gene (5 bases). Germline V lookup: CDR1 SGHDT, CDR2 YYEEEE. The CDR3 loop spans 15 amino acids. The ends were cut back, 3 bases at V and 4 bases at J, with 16 bases in the middle. The CDR3 DNA follows: TGTGCCAGCAGCTCTGCCTCAATTGACAGCTATGGCTACACCTTC. This codes for CASSSASIDSYGYTF.

This clone has just a few counts. The J gene is TRBJ2-2, the V gene TRBV5-1; D ambiguous. V lost 2 bases and J 5 bases, leaving 13 bases between the germline ends. CDR3 size: 15 residues. CDR1 is SGHRS, CDR2 YFSETQ, per germline. The CDR3 DNA sequence: TGCGCCAGCAGCTTAGGCTCCGTCATGACCGGGGAGCTGTTTTTT. It specifies CASSLGSVMTGELFF.

This clone showed up just once. This chain connects TRBV10-3 to TRBJ1-6; D not resolved. Germline loops: CDR1 ENHRY, CDR2 SYGVKD. This CDR3 spans 16 amino acids. Trimming left V 2 bases short and J 9 bases short, with 17 bases between. The CDR3 DNA is TGTGCCATCAGTGAGGGGAACTCTCCCGGGTTTTCACCCCTCCACTTT. The encoded protein is CAISEGNSPGFSPLHF.

This chain connects TRBV15 to TRBJ1-5; D is perhaps TRBD1 (5 bases). Germline V CDR1 and CDR2: LNHNV, YYDKDF (reference sequence). The CDR3 spans 11 residues. V gave up 8 bases and J gave up 9 bases, with 11 bases separating them. The CDR3 loop reads CATLWGGPQHF. CDR3 coding DNA: TGTGCCACCCTTTGGGGGGGGCCCCAGCATTTT.

In this sample, this clone turned up many times. This chain connects TRBV7-2 to TRBJ2-4; 7 bases agree with TRBD1. The trim removed 5 bases at V and 5 bases at J, leaving 9 bases unmatched. This CDR3 region has 15 residues. CDR1 and CDR2 (germline): SGHTA, FQGNSA. CDR3 in DNA: TGTGCCAGCAGCCCCCAAGGGGGCGGTCAAAACATTCAGTACTTC. Its translation: CASSPQGGGQNIQYF.

The V gene is TRBV5-6, the J gene TRBJ1-6; no clear D gene. There are 13 residues in the CDR3. Germline V gene data show CDR1 as SGHDT and CDR2 as YYEEEE. V was cut by 4 bases and J by 11 bases, with 13 bases left in between. CDR3 sequence: CASSRPPNAPLHF. DNA of the CDR3: TGTGCCAGCAGCCGTCCTCCGAATGCACCCCTCCACTTT.

The V gene is TRBV7-2, the J gene TRBJ2-7, with 9 bases aligning to TRBD2. The CDR3 contains 17 residues. V shed 0 bases, J shed 2 bases, and the junction held 8 bases outside the gene matches. CDR1 is SGHTA and CDR2 is FQGNSA in the germline V gene. CDR3 region: CASSLASGGRKTYEQYF. The CDR3, as DNA: TGTGCCAGCAGCTTAGCTAGCGGGGGCCGCAAAACCTACGAGCAGTACTTC.

The J gene is TRBJ1-1, the V gene TRBV4-1; the D is unclear. The CDR3 has 14 amino acids. From germline, CDR1 is MGHRA and CDR2 YSYEKL. V was trimmed by 3 bases and J by 4 bases, leaving 12 bases between them. The CDR3 sequence is CASSQGWLSTEAFF. CDR3 coding DNA: TGCGCCAGCAGCCAGGGCTGGCTGAGCACTGAAGCTTTCTTT.